The T cell receptor beta chain described here comes from a study of blood T cell repertoires in COVID-19. The CDR3 runs to 14 residues. Germline V gene sequence: CDR1 SGHRS, CDR2 YFSETQ. With V trimmed by 4 bases and J by 7 bases, 6 bases remained unmatched. The authors' processing: Amplified reference gene primers provided the basis for estimating nucleated cell counts. Sequencing used immunoSEQ multiplex PCR; TCRdb keeps in-frame clones, though not all of them. Clone size and V and J calls were adopted from that table, with D and trimming inferred from the DNA. The repertoire includes about 88,000 clones, over 75% of them detected once, and about 2.7% sits in the top ten.

Sample: peripheral blood. The TCR sequence derives from a woman over 75 with acute or convalescent COVID-19. The J gene is TRBJ1-4, the V gene TRBV5-1, with TRBD1 matching over 8 bases. This CDR3 reads CASSPQGVGEKLFF. The CDR3 nucleotides are TGCGCCAGCAGCCCACAGGGGGTCGGTGAAAAACTGTTTTTT.